One and the same sample provided the 27 T cell receptor beta chains below, sequenced in a study of early T cells in non-severe SARS-CoV-2 infection. TCRdb re-called the 5' RACE reads with MiXCR, one entry per CDR3 protein. The data show about 100,000 distinct CDR3 sequences, approximately 13% seen once. The sample was whole blood. These receptors all stem from an adult who was a healthcare worker with PCR-confirmed SARS-CoV-2 infection or an uninfected control (not recorded which).

This clonotype was seen ten or more times. The chain couples TRBV28 to TRBJ2-3; 8 bases fit TRBD1. The germline V gene encodes CDR1 MDHEN and CDR2 SYDVKM. J was trimmed by 8 bases and V by 5 bases; bases with no gene match: 12. The CDR3 loop spans 15 amino acids. The CDR3 loop reads CASSPRQGTRGTQYF. DNA of the CDR3: TGTGCCAGCAGTCCCCGACAGGGGACCCGTGGTACGCAGTATTTT.

The chain joins TRBV10-2 to TRBJ1-2; no definite D call. The germline gives CDR1 WSHSY, CDR2 SAAADI. Trimming left V 2 bases short and J 2 bases short, with 9 bases between. CDR3 length: 14 residues. CDR3 sequence reads: CASSEARRNYGYTF. The CDR3 nucleotides are TGCGCCAGCAGTGAGGCGCGGAGAAACTATGGCTACACCTTC.

This chain connects TRBV2 to TRBJ1-5; TRBD1 might be the D (5 bases). The CDR3 is made up of 13 amino acids. Germline CDR1 and CDR2: SNHLY and FYNNEI. Trimming removed 4 bases from V and 5 bases from J, with 9 bases in between. The CDR3 coding sequence is TGTGCCAGCAGTGCCGACAGCGATCAGCCCCAGCATTTT. Amino acid sequence: CASSADSDQPQHF.

There are many counts of this clonotype. The rearrangement joins TRBV24-1 to TRBJ2-3; the D is unclear. V shed 6 bases and J shed 1 base, with 7 bases lying between them. The V gene's germline CDR1 is KGHDR and CDR2 SFDVKD. This CDR3 has 13 amino acids. The CDR3, as DNA: TGTGCCACCAGTAGGCAGGGCACAGATACGCAGTATTTT. Translation gives CATSRQGTDTQYF.

This clonotype was counted a few times. The V gene is TRBV4-2, the J gene TRBJ2-5, with D perhaps matching TRBD2 (6 bases). V was pared by 6 bases and J by 2 bases, with 19 bases between. There are 16 residues in the CDR3. Germline CDR1 reads LGHNA; CDR2 reads YNFKEQ. The CDR3: CASSRLGGEGQETQYF. DNA of the CDR3: TGTGCCAGCAGTCGGCTTGGAGGGGAAGGTCAAGAGACCCAGTACTTC.

In its sample, this clonotype was seen a few times. The rearrangement joins TRBV7-2 to TRBJ2-5; the match to TRBD2 covers 12 bases. J was trimmed by 2 bases and V by 3 bases; bases with no gene match: 7. This CDR3 is built from 17 residues. Looked up from germline, CDR1 is SGHTA and CDR2 is FQGNSA. The CDR3 nucleotides are TGTGCCAGCAGCTTTAGCTTTCTAGCGGGGGGGCAAGAGACCCAGTACTTC. Residues: CASSFSFLAGGQETQYF.

This clonotype occurred many times. V and J are TRBV6-2 or TRBV6-3 and TRBJ2-5, with 12 positions matching TRBD1. V dropped 6 bases and J dropped 1; count of bases not matched to a gene: 9. Germline V gene data show CDR1 as MNHEY and CDR2 as SVGEGT. This CDR3 is 17 amino acids long. The CDR3 sequence: CASRPGQGALGQETQYF. CDR3 nucleotide sequence: TGTGCCAGCAGACCGGGACAGGGGGCCCTGGGCCAAGAGACCCAGTACTTC.

This clonotype was seen a few times. V gene TRBV7-3 combines with J gene TRBJ2-1, with 8 bases lining up with TRBD1. J gave up 9 bases and V 3 bases, and 4 bases lay outside the gene matches. Germline values: CDR1 SGHTA, CDR2 FQGTGA. The CDR3 runs 13 residues. CDR3 sequence (DNA): TGTGCCAGCAGCTTTCAGGGGGCTACTGAGCAGTTCTTC. Its translation is CASSFQGATEQFF.

The rearrangement joins TRBV28 to TRBJ1-2; D is uncertain. There are 17 residues in the CDR3. V gave up 7 bases and J gave up 0 bases, with 21 bases separating them. Germline CDR1 reads MDHEN; CDR2 reads SYDVKM. The CDR3 sequence is CASKEITPRPANYGYTF. CDR3 DNA sequence: TGTGCCAGCAAAGAAATTACTCCAAGACCAGCTAACTATGGCTACACCTTC.

The gene calls are TRBV18 and TRBJ2-1, with D possibly matching TRBD1 (6 bases). This CDR3 spans 15 amino acids. Per germline, CDR1 KGHSH and CDR2 LQKENI. V gave up 2 bases and J gave up 9 bases, with 17 bases separating them. DNA of the CDR3: TGTGCCAGCTCACCAGCCGTGACAGGTTGGAGTGAGCAGTTCTTC. It is translated as CASSPAVTGWSEQFF.

This clonotype has a handful of counts. The V and J genes are TRBV18 and TRBJ1-5; a weak D match, TRBD1 (6 bases). Germline CDR1 is KGHSH and CDR2 is LQKENI. This CDR3 region has 15 residues. V was clipped by 6 bases and J by 7 bases, with 19 bases between them. This CDR3 is CASSPVSGGQQPQHF. The DNA of the CDR3 is TGTGCCAGCTCCCCAGTTTCCGGGGGGCAGCAGCCCCAGCATTTT. Full variable domain (remainder filled in from reference TRBV18 and TRBJ1-5): NAGVMQNPRHLVRRRGQEARLRCSPMKGHSHVYWYRQLPEEGLKFMVYLQKENIIDESGMPKERFSAEFPKEGPSILRIQQVVRGDSAAYFCASSPVSGGQQPQHFGDGTRLSIL.

Only one count was recorded for this clonotype. The chain couples TRBV7-8 to TRBJ2-1; D not resolved. With 2 bases removed from V and 6 bases from J, the gap between germline ends came to 8 bases. The CDR3 extends over 13 amino acids. Germline CDR1 SGHVS, CDR2 FQNEAQ. CDR3 protein: CASSLRVPNEQFF. The DNA of the CDR3 is TGTGCCAGCAGCTTAAGGGTCCCCAATGAGCAGTTCTTC. Drawing the rest from reference TRBV7-8 and TRBJ2-1, the complete variable domain is GAGVSQSPRYKVAKRGQDVALRCDPISGHVSLFWYQQALGQGPEFLTYFQNEAQLDKSGLPSDRFFAERPEGSVSTLKIQRTQQEDSAVYLCASSLRVPNEQFFGPGTRLTVL.

This clonotype was detected many times. The chain employs TRBV18 and TRBJ2-1; 11 bases are shared with TRBD2. This CDR3 has 16 amino acids. With V trimmed by 2 bases and J by 9 bases, 9 bases remained unmatched. The germline V gene has CDR1 KGHSH and CDR2 LQKENI. Here the CDR3 reads CASSPSIAGGNTEQFF. Written as DNA, the CDR3 is TGTGCCAGCTCACCATCGATAGCGGGGGGGAATACTGAGCAGTTCTTC. Full variable domain (outside the CDR3, taken from reference TRBV18 and TRBJ2-1): NAGVMQNPRHLVRRRGQEARLRCSPMKGHSHVYWYRQLPEEGLKFMVYLQKENIIDESGMPKERFSAEFPKEGPSILRIQQVVRGDSAAYFCASSPSIAGGNTEQFFGPGTRLTVL.

This clonotype was counted a few times. The chain links TRBV11-2 to TRBJ2-7; D is possibly TRBD1 or TRBD2 (5 bases each). Looked up from germline, CDR1 is SGHAT and CDR2 is FQNNGV. Trimming left V 3 bases short and J 6 bases short, with 15 bases between. The CDR3 runs to 14 residues. The CDR3 protein is CASSFLWGSGEQYF. CDR3 in DNA: TGTGCCAGCAGCTTTCTATGGGGCAGCGGCGAGCAGTACTTC. The variable domain in full, with the rest retrieved from reference TRBV11-2 and TRBJ2-7, is EAGVAQSPRYKIIEKRQSVAFWCNPISGHATLYWYQQILGQGPKLLIQFQNNGVVDDSQLPKDRFSAERLKGVDSTLKIQPAKLEDSAVYLCASSFLWGSGEQYFGPGTRLTVT.

The rearrangement joins TRBV2 to TRBJ1-4; TRBD1 is a possible D gene (5 bases). This CDR3 region has 14 residues. V was cut by 7 bases and J by 2 bases, with 11 bases left in between. CDR1 and CDR2 from the germline V gene are SNHLY and FYNNEI. The chain's CDR3 is CASITRVTNEKLFF. The CDR3 region has the DNA TGTGCCAGCATAACCAGGGTGACTAATGAAAAACTGTTTTTT.

This clonotype was counted ten times or more. The V and J genes are TRBV16 and TRBJ1-2; D is uncertain. Germline CDR1 is KGHSY and CDR2 is FQNENV. The V end lost 0 bases, the J end lost 8 bases, and 4 bases lay between the germline ends. The CDR3 covers 11 residues. The CDR3 DNA follows: TGTGCCAGCAGCCAATCTGCAGGCTACACCTTC. Protein product: CASSQSAGYTF.

The rearrangement uses TRBV20-1 and TRBJ1-2; a weak D match, TRBD1 (5 bases). The CDR3 contains 15 residues. V was cut by 6 bases and J by 2 bases, with 19 bases left in between. Germline V gene sequence: CDR1 DFQATT, CDR2 SNEGSKA (reference sequence). The CDR3 DNA follows: TGCAGTGCGCAAAGTCCGGGACTCCTGAACTATGGCTACACCTTC. It translates to CSAQSPGLLNYGYTF.

The CDR3: CASSVGGADLPYGYTF. As DNA, the CDR3 is TGTGCCAGCAGCGTAGGGGGGGCAGATCTCCCCTATGGCTACACCTTC. The chain combines TRBV9 with TRBJ1-2; D is possibly TRBD1 (6 bases). There are 16 residues in the CDR3. The germline CDR1 and CDR2 sequences are SGDLS and YYNGEE. Deletions cut 0 bases from V and 4 bases from J, with 16 bases between. The full variable domain, completed using reference TRBV9 and TRBJ1-2, is DSGVTQTPKHLITATGQRVTLRCSPRSGDLSVYWYQQSLDQGLQFLIQYYNGEERAKGNILERFSAQQFPDLHSELNLSSLELGDSALYFCASSVGGADLPYGYTFGSGTRLTVV.

This clonotype appeared many times. The J gene is TRBJ1-2, the V gene TRBV6-1; possible D gene TRBD1, 5 bases. CDR1 is MNHNS, CDR2 SASEGT, per germline. The CDR3 is made up of 13 amino acids. V was cut by 6 bases and J by 8 bases, with 16 bases left in between. As DNA, the CDR3 is TGTGCCAGCAGGAGACAGCAGTATGAGGGCTACACCTTC. Residues: CASRRQQYEGYTF.

The rearrangement links TRBV7-2 to TRBJ2-7; no firm D call. V was trimmed by 0 bases and J by 5 bases, leaving 8 bases between them. Germline V gene data show CDR1 as SGHTA and CDR2 as FQGNSA. There are 13 residues in the CDR3. The CDR3: CASSLAGSNEQYF. The DNA of the CDR3 is TGTGCCAGCAGCTTAGCTGGCAGCAACGAGCAGTACTTC.

This sequence joins TRBV20-1 and TRBJ2-7; D unresolved. The CDR3 loop spans 12 amino acids. Germline V lookup: CDR1 DFQATT, CDR2 SNEGSKA (reference sequence). Trimming shortened V by 7 bases and J by 5 bases, and 15 bases separated the two germline ends. CDR3 DNA sequence: TGCAGTGGATTTGCCCAAGGCGACGAGCAGTACTTC. Protein: CSGFAQGDEQYF.

This clonotype was detected ten times or more. This sequence joins TRBV20-1 and TRBJ1-5; the D gene is possibly TRBD1 (5 bases). The CDR3 spans 14 residues. V was trimmed by 3 bases and J by 7 bases, leaving 16 bases between them. Germline V gives CDR1 DFQATT, CDR2 SNEGSKA (reference sequence). For the CDR3, the DNA is TGCAGTGCTAGTCTCCAGGGCGGGGGGCAGCCCCAGCATTTT. Encoded protein: CSASLQGGGQPQHF.

This clonotype showed up many times. The chain recombines TRBV14 with TRBJ2-2, with no clear D. The CDR3 consists of 14 residues. The germline V gene has CDR1 SGHDN and CDR2 FVKESK. Trimming took 0 bases from V and 3 from J, leaving 5 bases between them. The CDR3, as DNA: TGTGCCAGCAGCCAAGAACAGTACACCGGGGAGCTGTTTTTT. Translated, it gives CASSQEQYTGELFF.

Concerning this clonotype: The junction differs from germline at one of its ends, possibly a read error. V is TRBV7-9 and J is TRBJ2-2; D gene unclear. This CDR3 is 15 amino acids long. CDR1 is SEHNR, CDR2 FQNEAQ, per germline (reference sequence). DNA of the CDR3: TGTGCCAGCACCTTAATAGTTATGAACACCGGGGAGCTGTTTTTT. Its protein product is CASTLIVMNTGELFF. The complete variable domain, with remaining parts taken from reference TRBV7-9 and TRBJ2-2, reads DTGVSQNPRHKITKRGQNVTFRCDPISEHNRLYWYRQTLGQGPEFLTYFQNEAQLEKSRLLSDRFSAERPKGSFSTLEIQRTEQGDSAMYLCASTLIVMNTGELFFGEGSRLTVL.

V and J are TRBV10-1 and TRBJ2-7, with TRBD1 matching over 7 bases. The CDR3 runs to 14 residues. The junction had 9 bases not matched to a gene; V was cut back by 3 bases and J by 7 bases. Germline V gene lookup returns CDR1 WNHNN and CDR2 SYGVQD (reference sequence). CDR3: CASSDRGRAREQYF. The CDR3 bases are TGCGCCAGCAGTGATAGGGGGCGAGCACGGGAGCAGTACTTC.

This clonotype was seen ten or more times. The chain is built from TRBV5-5 and TRBJ2-1; no reliable D call. V was pared by 0 bases and J by 0 bases, with 13 bases between. The CDR3 runs to 17 residues. The V gene's germline CDR1 is SGHKS and CDR2 YYEKEE (reference sequence). CDR3 loop: CASSLAGRVPSYNEQFF. The CDR3 bases are TGTGCCAGCAGCTTGGCTGGGCGCGTCCCCTCCTACAATGAGCAGTTCTTC.

This clonotype was seen more than once but under ten times. The V and J genes are TRBV19 and TRBJ1-5; weak D call: TRBD1 (5 bases). Germline V gene data show CDR1 as LNHDA and CDR2 as SQIVND (reference sequence). The CDR3 is made up of 17 amino acids. The V gene lost 7 bases and the J gene lost 2 bases, with 21 bases spanning the gap. CDR3 coding DNA: TGTGCCAGTAACCGGGGGGGGATCCCTTCCGGCAATCAGCCCCAGCATTTT. This translates into CASNRGGIPSGNQPQHF.